This TCR beta chain was found in a study of CD8+ T cells in alopecia areata. Study-wide context: Treated patients swallowed 5 to 10 mg of oral tofacitinib twice daily.

Findings and caveats of the study: Lesional scalp, notably in alopecia totalis/universalis, had clonality above that of normal scalp. Tofacitinib did not eliminate many expanded lesional clones from scalp or blood.

RNA was isolated and reverse transcribed to cDNA, the sequencing template. The assay was immunoSEQ multiplex PCR, and TCRdb's table has in-frame clones only and misses some. Among about 270,000 clones listed, roughly 60% were seen once. Per germline, CDR1 LNHNV and CDR2 YYDKDF (reference sequence). V dropped 1 base and J dropped 11 bases, with 11 bases sitting between them. This CDR3 has 12 amino acids. Note on this clone: Its specificity is unknown.

Treatment reported: oral pan-JAK inhibitor, 5-10 mg twice daily. CD4+ and CD8+ T cells were sorted from PBMCs stained for CD3, CD4 and CD8. The sequencing here drew on CD4+ T cells sorted from blood, taken around week 54, from a patient treated with tofacitinib. This clonotype was obtained from a human donor with alopecia areata. The V gene is TRBV15, the J gene TRBJ1-1, with unresolved D. CDR3 DNA sequence: TGTGCCACCAGCAGAGCAGAGGGTGGGGCTTTCTTT. Residues: CATSRAEGGAFF.